Listed below are T cell receptor beta chains from one sample, sequenced in a study of shared clonotypes between healthy human individuals. Profiling relied on immunoSEQ multiplex PCR, and the TCRdb table lists in-frame clones only, not all of them. The table records about 330,000 clones, under 80% of them present only once. The sample comprised memory CD4+ T cells sorted from blood. The origin of the receptors is a man aged 25-45 years in good health. Both conserved end residues are part of each CDR3. A D gene is named only where the DNA matches it firmly. Expanded clones get a size class; other rows say once, few or many, or leave the size out.

V: TRBV28
D: NA
size: NA
J: TRBJ1-1
DNA: TGTGCCAGCAGGGCAGGTTTCCAAGCTTTCTTT
CDR3: CASRAGFQAFF

V: TRBV6-1
D: NA
size: NA
J: TRBJ1-1
DNA: TGTGCCAGCAGTGAAATCACCCCACGCCCAGAGGCTTTCTTT
CDR3: CASSEITPRPEAFF

V: TRBV6-4
D: NA
size: few
J: TRBJ2-1
DNA: TGTGCCAGCAGTGACGAGTTATACAATGAGCAGTTCTTC
CDR3: CASSDELYNEQFF

V: TRBV4-3
D: TRBD2
size: NA
J: TRBJ2-1
DNA: TGCGCCAGCAGCCAAGAGGGGACTAGCGGTAATGAGCAGTTCTTC
CDR3: CASSQEGTSGNEQFF

V: TRBV14
D: TRBD2
size: NA
J: TRBJ2-1
DNA: TGCGCCAGCAGCCAAGACATTCGGGGCGAGACTAGCGGACTCGGAGGTGGGTACAATGAGCAGTTCTTC
CDR3: CASSQDIRGETSGLGGGYNEQFF

V: TRBV9
D: TRBD2
size: NA
J: TRBJ2-3
DNA: TGTGCCAGCAGCCCTCGCACTAGCGGGATTTTGTTAGATACGCAGTATTTT
CDR3: CASSPRTSGILLDTQYF

V: TRBV18
D: TRBD1
size: NA
J: TRBJ2-7
DNA: TGTGCCAGCTCGCCCTCAGGGGGCCTCGTACTAGCCGCAACCTACGAGCAGTACTTC
CDR3: CASSPSGGLVLAATYEQYF

V: TRBV5-6
D: NA
size: NA
J: TRBJ2-3
DNA: TGTGCCAGCAGCTTGCCTCTAGGCTGGCAAGATACGCAGTATTTT
CDR3: CASSLPLGWQDTQYF

V: TRBV18
D: TRBD2
size: NA
J: TRBJ2-3
DNA: TGTGCCAGCTCACCGACTAGCGGAGCCACAGATACGCAGTATTTT
CDR3: CASSPTSGATDTQYF

V: TRBV5-1
D: NA
size: NA
J: TRBJ1-1
DNA: TGCGCCAGCAGCTTATCAGGGACGGACACTGAAGCTTTCTTT
CDR3: CASSLSGTDTEAFF

V: TRBV27
D: NA
size: few
J: TRBJ1-5
DNA: TGTGCCAGCAGTATGAAGTTTGTCGGCAATCAGCCCCAGCATTTT
CDR3: CASSMKFVGNQPQHF